This T cell receptor beta chain was observed in a study of T-cell reconstitution after alpha-beta-depleted transplantation in children. Using unique molecular identifiers, the investigators prepared the TCRbeta library. TCRdb analysed the PCR reads with MiXCR anew, one entry per CDR3 protein. The sample lists approximately 200,000 distinct CDR3 sequences, just over 14% seen once, with over 10% in the top ten. This clonotype was seen many times. V lost 5 bases, J lost 3 bases, and 9 bases stayed unmatched. CDR1 SGHNT and CDR2 YENEEA come from the germline V gene. The CDR3 contains 15 residues. The TCR sequence derives from a human donor who donated a stem cell graft to a child with acute lymphoblastic leukemia. The sequencing used PBMCs from the stem cell graft donor, collected from the stem cell graft. The chain employs TRBV11-3 and TRBJ2-7, with 8 nucleotides matching TRBD2. The CDR3 nucleotides read TGTGCCAGCAGCCAGGAGAGCGGGAGCCTCTACGAGCAGTACTTC. It codes for CASSQESGSLYEQYF. Full variable domain (remainder filled in from reference TRBV11-3 and TRBJ2-7): EAGVVQSPRYKIIEKKQPVAFWCNPISGHNTLYWYLQNLGQGPELLIRYENEEAVDDSQLPKDRFSAERLKGVDSTLKIQPAELGDSAVYLCASSQESGSLYEQYFGPGTRLTVT.